This paragraph reports one TCR beta chain. Clones were sequenced by immunoSEQ multiplex PCR, and TCRdb holds only the in-frame ones, with some missing. The sample contains tens of thousands of clones, more than 80% of which appear only once. The CDR3 extends over 15 amino acids. CDR1 is KGHSH, CDR2 LQKENI, per germline. V was pared by 5 bases and J by 1 base, with 1 base of the junction left unmatched. This specimen comes from a study of PD-1 blockade in mismatch repair-deficient tumors. J is TRBJ2-3 and V is TRBV18, with TRBD2 identical over 12 bases. Sequences were derived from peripheral blood, sampled 12 weeks after starting pembrolizumab. This TCR was sampled from an adult with mismatch repair-deficient cancer. CDR3 residues: CASSSSGRGTDTQYF. The CDR3, as DNA: TGTGCCAGCTCATCTAGCGGGAGGGGCACAGATACGCAGTATTTT.